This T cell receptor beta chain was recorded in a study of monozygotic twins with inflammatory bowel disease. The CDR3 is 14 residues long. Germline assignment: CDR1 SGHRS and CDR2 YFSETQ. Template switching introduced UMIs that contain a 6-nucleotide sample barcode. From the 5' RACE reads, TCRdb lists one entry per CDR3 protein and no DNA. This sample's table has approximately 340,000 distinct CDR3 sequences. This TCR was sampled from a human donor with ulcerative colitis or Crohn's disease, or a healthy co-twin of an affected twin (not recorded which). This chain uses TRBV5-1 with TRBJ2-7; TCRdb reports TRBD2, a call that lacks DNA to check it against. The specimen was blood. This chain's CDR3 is CASRPPLVGYEQYF. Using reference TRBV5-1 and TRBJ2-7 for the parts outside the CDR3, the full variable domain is KAGVTQTPRYLIKTRGQQVTLSCSPISGHRSVSWYQQTPGQGLQFLFEYFSETQRNKGNFPGRFSGRQFSNSRSEMNVSTLELGDSALYLCASRPPLVGYEQYFGPGTRLTVT.